This TCR beta chain was identified during a study of OX40 agonist ivuxolimab in advanced cancers. In terms of the full investigation: The costimulatory receptor OX40 (CD134) was targeted by ivuxolimab, a fully human IgG2 agonistic monoclonal antibody. Intravenous ivuxolimab was administered to patients every 2 weeks at six dose levels: 0.01, 0.1, 0.3, 1.5, 3 and 10 mg/kg. Among the roughly 54 dose-escalation patients, 19 had hepatocellular carcinoma, roughly 15 melanoma, 9 renal cell carcinoma and 9 head and neck cancer. A male proportion of about 79% and a mean age of around 60 years, ranging from roughly 23 to 85, were recorded for the dose-escalation cohort. Patients were allowed to have had prior anti-PD-1, anti-PD-L1 or anti-CTLA-4 therapy, and approximately 37% of the dose-escalation patients had been treated with checkpoint inhibitors. Partial responses occurred in three dose-escalation patients, of whom one had hepatocellular carcinoma and two had cutaneous melanoma. Peripheral TCRbeta sequencing aimed to test whether ivuxolimab altered TCR sequence diversity and caused clonal T-cell expansion. The paper describes the monotherapy dose-escalation part (N of about 55 patients) of the phase I trial of ivuxolimab. Study-level results and caveats: Clonal expansion of both CD4+ and CD8+ blood T cells was observed from baseline to week 6 at doses 0.1 to 3.0 mg/kg. After ivuxolimab, more expanded clones were found on average in CD8+ T cells than in CD4+ T cells. Which antigens the clonally expanded peripheral T cells were specific for was not determined. In the 0.1-3.0 mg/kg groups, partial responders had among the lowest normalized peripheral clonal expansion, particularly in CD8+ T cells. Low levels of normalized T-cell clonal expansion were also seen in some nonresponding patients.

The CDR3 runs 15 amino acids, cysteine and phenylalanine included. Only the CDR3 DNA stays, 45 bases, in frame from base 1. The germline ends are 14 bases apart after V is trimmed by 5 bases and J by 2 bases. Per the germline V gene, SGHTA is the CDR1 and FQGNSA is the CDR2. The trial excluded patients who had a history of autoimmune disease or who were on systemic immunosuppression. Peripheral blood for TCR sequencing was collected from all dose cohorts at baseline, on cycle 4 day 1, and on cycle 7 day 1. Samples were obtained from an open-label, multicenter, first-in-human phase I dose-escalation trial of ivuxolimab. Adults with locally advanced or metastatic melanoma, renal cell, hepatocellular, or head and neck squamous cell carcinoma were enrolled in the trial. Before TCR sequencing, CD4+ and CD8+ T cells were separately sorted from peripheral blood. Points on this clone: There is no known antigen for this receptor. No base quality values were provided; no much bigger clone lies one nucleotide off.

Genomic DNA was extracted from sorted cells for sequencing of the TCRbeta CDR3 region. The immunoSEQ Assay was used to sequence the TCRbeta CDR3 regions. The source is immuneACCESS, and TCRdb retained only in-frame sequences with V and J called. Part of the clones is not carried over; for the studies checked, unresolved V genes explain less than half of this, and the remainder is unexplained. Recorded for this sample are roughly 60,000 clones; more than 75% of them occurred a single time. The ten largest clones take up over 2.5% of the sample. The chain links TRBV7-2 with TRBJ2-3; possibly the D gene is TRBD2, per 7 matching bases. Sample: CD4+ or CD8+ T cells sorted from blood, taken in a trial of the OX40 agonist ivuxolimab. The receptor was derived from an adult with an advanced solid tumor such as melanoma, head and neck, liver or kidney cancer. CDR3 loop: CASSPLAGATDTQYF. At the DNA level, the sequence is TGTGCCAGCAGCCCTCTGGCGGGGGCCACAGATACGCAGTATTTT.